This entry features one TCR beta chain sequence. Its antigen is not identified. The data were taken from a study of blood T cells in healthy people across ages. Whole-study context: Template switching picked up about one barcoded beta molecule for each two T cells. General study results and limits: Unsorted PBMCs ruled out conclusive naive versus antigen-experienced comparison.

This CDR3 comprises 16 residues. The ends were cut back, 5 bases at V and 1 base at J, with 16 bases in the middle. Germline CDR1 reads MDHEN; CDR2 reads SYDVKM. Through a sample-barcoded 5' primer and a J-beta primer mix, a second PCR was run for roughly 6 to 12 cycles. No fewer than 3 million CDR3-containing paired-end reads came from each sample. TCRdb independently ran MiXCR on the 5' RACE reads; one entry per CDR3 protein. This table has around 620,000 distinct CDR3 sequences, 25% to 30% appearing once. The chain joins TRBV28 to TRBJ2-3; D is perhaps TRBD1 or TRBD2 (5 bases each). The sequence came from a woman in her seventies in good health. Sequencing used blood. CDR3 bases: TGTGCCAGCAGTCCACCTCGAGTGGGGGGCACAGATACGCAGTATTTT. Amino acids: CASSPPRVGGTDTQYF.